This T cell receptor (beta chain) appears in the sequencing data of a study of T-cell memory formation after mild COVID-19. Whole-study results and caveats: The second-wave clones peaking on day 37 were not confirmed as SARS-CoV-2-specific.

MiXCR was run by TCRdb on the 5' RACE reads, yielding one entry per CDR3 protein. Of some 600,000 distinct CDR3 sequences in the sample, around 15% were seen once. About this clonotype: Its antigen is not known.

The CDR3 spans 17 residues. Between the trimmed V and J ends, which lost 4 bases and 0 bases, there was a span of 21 bases. Germline CDR1 reads SQVTM; CDR2 reads ANQGSEA. The clonotype comes from an adult woman who had mild COVID-19 (a few samples of this study predate the infection). Cell type and time point are not known. Sequencing was performed on PBMCs or a T cell subset sorted from them (not recorded which). The genes are TRBV29-1 and TRBJ1-1, with D hard to call. CDR3 amino acids: CSVGRWNLWSVNTEAFF. DNA for the CDR3: TGCAGCGTTGGGCGGTGGAACCTCTGGAGCGTGAACACTGAAGCTTTCTTT.